This TCR beta chain was captured by sequencing in a study of Tregs in tolerant kidney transplant recipients. About the research overall: FACS sorting followed a roughly six-day coculture of CFSE-labeled recipient PBMCs with irradiated graft donor PBMCs. Study-wide findings and caveats: Findings come from small patient numbers and require larger validation. Expanding Tregs on activated donor B cells appeared to best identify donor-specific TCRbeta clones. This study did not directly address biological reproducibility.

Assay used: immunoSEQ multiplex PCR; TCRdb lists only in-frame clones, some missing. This table has 4,200 or so clones, 55% to 60% appearing once. A few counts support this clone. As yet, its antigen is unknown. Trimming shortened V by 1 base and J by 6 bases, and 9 bases separated the two germline ends. CDR3 length: 13 amino acids. Looked up from germline, CDR1 is SGHDT and CDR2 is YYEEEE. Sequenced material: CD8+ T cells from blood cultured with allogeneic cells. The source is a human donor in good health. The chain recombines TRBV5-6 with TRBJ2-3; D is ambiguous. CDR3 sequence (DNA): TGTGCCAGCAGCTTGTTTGGGGTGGATACGCAGTATTTT. Encoded protein: CASSLFGVDTQYF.